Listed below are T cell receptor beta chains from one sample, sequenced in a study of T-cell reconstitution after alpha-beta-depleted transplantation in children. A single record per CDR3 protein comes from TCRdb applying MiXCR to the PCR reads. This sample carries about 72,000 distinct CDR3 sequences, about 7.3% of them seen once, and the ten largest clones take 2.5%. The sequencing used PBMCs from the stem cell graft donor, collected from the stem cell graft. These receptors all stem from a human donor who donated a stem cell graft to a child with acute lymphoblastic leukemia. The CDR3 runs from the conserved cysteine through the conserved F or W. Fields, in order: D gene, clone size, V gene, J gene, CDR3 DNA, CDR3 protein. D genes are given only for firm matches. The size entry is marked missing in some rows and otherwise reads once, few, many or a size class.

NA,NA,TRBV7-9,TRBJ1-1,TGTGCCACCAGGTGGGGCGGCGACACTGAAGCTTTCTTT,CATRWGGDTEAFF
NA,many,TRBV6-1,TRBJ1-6,TGTGCCAGCAGCCTGGGGAGGATTTATAATTCACCCCTCCACTTT,CASSLGRIYNSPLHF
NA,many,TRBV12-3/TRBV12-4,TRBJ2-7,TGTGCCAGCAGTACTGGGACTCTATACTACGAGCAGTACTTC,CASSTGTLYYEQYF
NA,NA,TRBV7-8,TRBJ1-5,TGTGCCAGCAGCTTAAGTGACAGAAGCAATCAGCCCCAGCATTTT,CASSLSDRSNQPQHF
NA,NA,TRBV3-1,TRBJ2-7,TGTGCCTCCAGCAAGGATAGTTTAGGGCCGGGATCCTACGAGCAGTACTTC,CASSKDSLGPGSYEQYF
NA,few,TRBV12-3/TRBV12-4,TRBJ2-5,TGTGCCAGCAGTCCGACCGGCCAGGAGACCCAGTACTTC,CASSPTGQETQYF
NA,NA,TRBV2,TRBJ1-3,TGTGCCAGCAGTGAAGATCAGGGTAGCTCTGGAAACACCATATATTTT,CASSEDQGSSGNTIYF
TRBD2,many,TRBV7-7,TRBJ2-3,TGTGCCAGCAGCTCGACGGGGGGGAGCACAGATACGCAGTATTTT,CASSSTGGSTDTQYF
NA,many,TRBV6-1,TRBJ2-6,TGTGCCAGCACAACCTCTGGGGCCAACGTCCTGACTTTC,CASTTSGANVLTF
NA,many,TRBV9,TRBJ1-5,TGTGCCAGCAGCGTAGAAGGACACCAGCCCCAGCATTTT,CASSVEGHQPQHF
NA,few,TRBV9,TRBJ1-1,TGTGCCAGCAGCGTTGGGGGGCTGCCTGAAGCTTTCTTT,CASSVGGLPEAFF
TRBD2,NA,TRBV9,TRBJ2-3,TGTGCCAGCAGCGTAGGGGGACTAGCGGTCACAGATACGCAGTATTTT,CASSVGGLAVTDTQYF
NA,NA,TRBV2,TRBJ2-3,TGTGCCAGCAGTGAAGTGGCGGGTCAAGTGGATACGCAGTATTTT,CASSEVAGQVDTQYF
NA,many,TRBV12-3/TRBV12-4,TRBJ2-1,TGTGCCAGCAGCCCCAGCACACTCTACAATGAGCAGTTCTTC,CASSPSTLYNEQFF
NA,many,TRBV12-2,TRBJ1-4,TGTGCAAGTCGCTTCGTTGACCTTTCAACTAATGAAAAACTGTTTTTT,CASRFVDLSTNEKLFF
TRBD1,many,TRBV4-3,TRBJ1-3,TGCGCCAGCAGCCACGGACAGGGGTCGGGTGGAAACACCATATATTTT,CASSHGQGSGGNTIYF
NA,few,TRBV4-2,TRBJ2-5,TGTGCCAGCAGCCAAGAGGGGCAGGACCAAGAGACCCAGTACTTC,CASSQEGQDQETQYF
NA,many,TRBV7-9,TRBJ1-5,TGTGCCAGCAGCTCAAGCAGGGGAGGTAATCAGCCCCAGCATTTT,CASSSSRGGNQPQHF
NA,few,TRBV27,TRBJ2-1,TGTGCCAGCAGCTATCCTAGCAGCGAGCAGTTCTTC,CASSYPSSEQFF
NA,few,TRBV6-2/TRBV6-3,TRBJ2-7,TGTGCCATCCTCGTTCCGGGTCCTGCAGGCGAGCAGTACTTC,CAILVPGPAGEQYF
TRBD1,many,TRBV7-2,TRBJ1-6,TGTGCCAGCAGAAAACCGGGACAGGGGGCGGATAATTCACCCCTCCACTTT,CASRKPGQGADNSPLHF
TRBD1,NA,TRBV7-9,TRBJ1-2,TGTGCCAGCAGCTCAGGACAGGGGTTGTATGGCTACACCTTC,CASSSGQGLYGYTF
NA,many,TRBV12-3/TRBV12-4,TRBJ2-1,TGTGCCAGCAGTACTCCCAGGGCTACTGAGCAGTTCTTC,CASSTPRATEQFF
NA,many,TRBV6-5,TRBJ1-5,TGTGCCAGCGGGGGGAAGAGGGTTATGAGCAATCAGCCCCAGCATTTT,CASGGKRVMSNQPQHF